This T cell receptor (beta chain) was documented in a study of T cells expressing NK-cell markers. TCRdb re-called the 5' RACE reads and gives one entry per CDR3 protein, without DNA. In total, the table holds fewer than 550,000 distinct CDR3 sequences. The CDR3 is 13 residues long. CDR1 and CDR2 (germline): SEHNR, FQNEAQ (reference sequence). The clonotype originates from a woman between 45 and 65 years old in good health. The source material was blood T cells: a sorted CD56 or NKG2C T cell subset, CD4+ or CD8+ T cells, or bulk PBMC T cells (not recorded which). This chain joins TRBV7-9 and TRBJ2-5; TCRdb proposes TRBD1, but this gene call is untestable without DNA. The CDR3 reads CASLTGADETQYF.